There are a few counts of the clone carrying this TCR beta chain. What it recognizes is unknown. The germline V gene has CDR1 MNHEY and CDR2 SMNVEV (reference sequence). The CDR3 is 15 residues long. V dropped 6 bases and J dropped 8; count of bases not matched to a gene: 11. The authors reverse transcribed all of the isolated RNA, so sequencing captured expressed TCRB transcripts. The method was immunoSEQ multiplex PCR; TCRdb's version includes in-frame clones alone and lacks a portion of them. Among a few hundred thousand clones listed, around 10% were seen once. This sample stems from a study of beta chain features in type 1 diabetes. Study results and caveats: Although PCR might favor shorter templates, it would do so equally in patients and controls. All four CD4+ subsets from Type 1 diabetes patients carried moderately but significantly shorter TCRB CDR3s.

Researchers reported sorting CD4+ naive, central memory, regulatory and stem cell-like memory cells via CD45RO/CCR7/CD25/CD127/CD95/CD27. This receptor was taken from a man aged 30 to 45 with type 1 diabetes. The chain carries TRBV27 and TRBJ1-3; 9 nucleotides match TRBD1. The sample comprised central memory CD4+ T cells from blood. CDR3 nucleotides: TGTGCCAGCAGCCGGGGACAGGGCTGGAGTGACACCATATATTTT. Its protein product is CASSRGQGWSDTIYF.